Reported below is one TCR beta chain. Other DNA sequences of this sample code for an identical CDR3. This entry comes from a study of Ad26.COV2.S vaccination and SARS-CoV-2 variants. V gave up 2 bases and J gave up 4 bases, with 11 bases separating them. CDR3 length equals 15 residues. The germline V gene encodes CDR1 SEHNR and CDR2 FQNEAQ (reference sequence). Some clones are missing from TCRdb's copy, which holds only in-frame ones; the method was immunoSEQ multiplex PCR. The sample lists 400,000 to 500,000 clones, roughly 89% seen once, with 2.5% in the top ten. Treatment noted: roughly 20 received Ad26.COV2.S at low or high dose, single or two shots; about 5 received placebo; per-sample allocation not given. Sample collection was performed on day 63 after the first vaccine or placebo injection.

The chain carries TRBV7-9 and TRBJ2-2, with D tentatively TRBD1 (6 bases). This clonotype was obtained from a person between 18 and 65 years old who received the Ad26.COV2.S COVID-19 vaccine or a placebo. The sample in question was peripheral blood, obtained in a trial of Ad26.COV2.S vaccine versus placebo. Written as DNA, the CDR3 is TGTGCCAGCAGCTTACAGGGGACGGGCACCGGGGAGCTGTTTTTT. Its protein is CASSLQGTGTGELFF.